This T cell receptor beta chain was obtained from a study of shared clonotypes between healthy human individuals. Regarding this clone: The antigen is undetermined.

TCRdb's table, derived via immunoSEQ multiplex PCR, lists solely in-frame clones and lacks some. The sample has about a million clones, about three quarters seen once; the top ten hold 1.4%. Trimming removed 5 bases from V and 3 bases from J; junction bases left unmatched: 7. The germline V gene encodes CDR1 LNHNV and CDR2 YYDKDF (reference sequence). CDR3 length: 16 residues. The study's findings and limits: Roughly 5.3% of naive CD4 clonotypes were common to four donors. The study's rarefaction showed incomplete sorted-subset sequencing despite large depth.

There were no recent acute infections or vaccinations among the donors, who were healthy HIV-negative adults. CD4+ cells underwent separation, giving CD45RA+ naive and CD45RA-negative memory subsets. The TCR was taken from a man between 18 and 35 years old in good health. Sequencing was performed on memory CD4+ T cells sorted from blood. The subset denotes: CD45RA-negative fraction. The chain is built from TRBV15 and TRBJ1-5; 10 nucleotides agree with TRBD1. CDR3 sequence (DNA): TGTGCCACCAGCCCCGAGGACAGGGGGATCAATCAGCCCCAGCATTTT. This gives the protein CATSPEDRGINQPQHF.